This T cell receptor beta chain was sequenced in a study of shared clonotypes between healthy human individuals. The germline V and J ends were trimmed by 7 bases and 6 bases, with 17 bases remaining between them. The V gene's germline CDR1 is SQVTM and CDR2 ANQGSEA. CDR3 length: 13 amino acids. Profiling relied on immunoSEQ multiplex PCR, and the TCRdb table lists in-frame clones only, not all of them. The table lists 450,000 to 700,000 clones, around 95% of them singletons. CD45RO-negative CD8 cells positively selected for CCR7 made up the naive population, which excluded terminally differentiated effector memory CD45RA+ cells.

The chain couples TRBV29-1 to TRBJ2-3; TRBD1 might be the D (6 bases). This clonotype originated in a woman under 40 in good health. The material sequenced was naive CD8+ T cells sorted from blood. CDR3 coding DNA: TGCAGCGCTCCTACAGGGTCCCCCGATACGCAGTATTTT. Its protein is CSAPTGSPDTQYF.